The 11 T cell receptor beta chains listed next were all sequenced from one sample in a study of tumor and adjacent non-tumor tissue in lung cancer. This sample's RNA came from whole unsorted tissue. TCRbeta libraries were built with three rounds of nested PCR, modified from ARM-PCR. TCRdb re-analysed the multiplex PCR reads in MiXCR, keeping a single row per CDR3 protein. The sample lists roughly 75,000 distinct CDR3 sequences, under 80% occurring once. Sequenced sample: lung tumor tissue. These receptors were collected from a woman aged 45-65 years with non-small cell lung cancer.

Comments on this clonotype: A read error may account for a junction end that differs from germline. The chain uses TRBV6-1 and TRBJ2-2, with TRBD2 matching 8 bases. The germline V gene has CDR1 MNHNS and CDR2 SASEGT. The CDR3 is made up of 15 amino acids. CDR3 sequence reads: CVSIISGGNTGELFF. DNA for the CDR3: TGTGTCAGCATCATCAGCGGGGGCAACACCGGGGAGCTGTTTTTT.

With respect to this clonotype: With a much larger clone just one base away, this may be a read error. The chain is built from TRBV24-1 and TRBJ2-2, with unresolved D. Germline V gives CDR1 KGHDR, CDR2 SFDVKD. This CDR3 comprises 15 residues. As DNA, the CDR3 is TGTGCCACCTGTGATTCGGGTACGAGCACCGGGGAGCTGTTTTTT. Translating it yields CATCDSGTSTGELFF.

With respect to this clonotype: A read error may be the cause here, since a much bigger clone is one base away. The chain recombines TRBV6-2 or TRBV6-3 with TRBJ2-7; D possibly uses TRBD1 or TRBD2 (5 bases each). Trimming left V 6 bases short and J 10 bases short, with 22 bases between. Germline values: CDR1 MNHEY, CDR2 SVGEGT. There are 14 residues in the CDR3. CDR3 sequence (DNA): TGTGCCAGCAGAATCCGGGACCTCTCCTGCGACCAGTACTTC. Amino acids: CASRIRDLSCDQYF.

CDR3 residues: CASSQDQRRHYYQYF. DNA for the CDR3: TGCGCCAGCAGCCAAGATCAGAGACGGCACTACTATCAGTACTTC. This rearrangement joins TRBV4-1 to TRBJ2-7; D call uncertain. Trimming shortened V by 0 bases and J by 10 bases, and 19 bases separated the two germline ends. This CDR3 is built from 15 residues. Germline CDR1 MGHRA, CDR2 YSYEKL.

As to this clonotype: The junction and the germline gene differ at one end; a read error may be behind it. The chain recombines TRBV10-2 with TRBJ2-2; D gene uncertain. This CDR3 contains 13 residues. Germline V CDR1 and CDR2: WSHSY, SAAADI. The CDR3 DNA reads as TGTACCACCAGTGAGGCCCCCACCGGGGAGCTGTTTTTT. It specifies CTTSEAPTGELFF.

Only a few counts were recorded for this clonotype. Given the absence of the conserved phenylalanine or tryptophan at the CDR3 end, a read error is likely. V and J are TRBV7-7 and TRBJ2-3; D remains ambiguous. The CDR3 is 14 residues long. Germline CDR1 SSHAT, CDR2 FNYEAQ (reference sequence). The CDR3 DNA reads TGTGCTAGCAGCTTAGGGCGCACCACAGATACGCAGTATATT. This sequence encodes CASSLGRTTDTQYI.

As regards this clonotype: Relative to the germline gene, one junction end is altered; a read error may explain this. The gene calls are TRBV5-6 and TRBJ1-6; D unclear. This CDR3 spans 13 amino acids. Germline lookup yields CDR1 SGHDT and CDR2 YYEEEE. The CDR3 DNA reads TGTGCCATCAGCTCGCAAGTGGATTCACCCCTCCACTTT. It encodes CAISSQVDSPLHF.

A remark on this clonotype: At one end the junction does not follow the germline gene, possibly because of a read error. The chain has TRBV12-3 or TRBV12-4 and TRBJ2-7; TRBD2 is a possible D gene (6 bases). The CDR3 totals 15 residues. CDR3: CVSSYRQEGSYEQYF. CDR3 DNA sequence: TGTGTCAGCAGTTACCGTCAGGAGGGGTCCTACGAGCAATACTTC.

A word on this clonotype: A read error may produce the germline difference seen at one junction end. The gene calls are TRBV5-1 and TRBJ1-6; possibly TRBD1 for D (5 bases). This CDR3 region has 13 residues. Germline V gives CDR1 SGHRS, CDR2 YFSETQ. The CDR3 nucleotides are TGCACCAGCTCCGGGACTGGTGATTCACCCCTCCACTTT. Translating gives CTSSGTGDSPLHF.

The CDR3 DNA follows: TGTGCCAGCAGCTTTCTTGGCCACGACGGGACCCTCCTGAATGAGCAGTTCTTC. This gives the protein CASSFLGHDGTLLNEQFF. The rearrangement joins TRBV7-9 to TRBJ2-1; D possibly uses TRBD1 or TRBD2 (5 bases each). Germline CDR1 reads SEHNR; CDR2 reads FQNEAQ (reference sequence). V lost 3 bases and J lost 7, with 25 bases in between. The CDR3 length is 18 residues.

As for this clonotype: At one end the junction does not follow the germline gene, possibly because of a read error. The rearrangement links TRBV24-1 to TRBJ2-5; D unclear. This CDR3 contains 13 residues. Germline values: CDR1 KGHDR, CDR2 SFDVKD. The CDR3 here is CATSGICELTQYF. CDR3 DNA sequence: TGTGCCACCAGTGGTATTTGCGAGCTGACCCAGTACTTT.